This entry lists 20 T cell receptor beta chains sequenced from one sample in a study of blood T cells in healthy people across ages. Through a sample-barcoded 5' primer and a J-beta primer mix, a second PCR was run for roughly 7 to 12 cycles. TCRdb independently ran MiXCR on the 5' RACE reads; one entry per CDR3 protein. Seen here are more than 500,000 distinct CDR3 sequences, roughly a quarter observed once, and the top ten hold approximately 3.6%. The data also belong to a second study, concerning T cells of mothers and their children.

The sample comprised blood. These receptors originate from a boy younger than 10 in good health.

The V call is TRBV3-1, the J call TRBJ2-3; 10 positions agree with TRBD2. Germline loops: CDR1 LGHDT, CDR2 YNNKEL (reference sequence). V trimming: 0 bases; J trimming: 11 bases; junction bases outside the gene matches: 8. The CDR3 totals 15 residues. The CDR3 DNA reads TGTGCCAGCAGCCAAGATCCCCTAGCGGGGGCTCGGCAGTATTTT. Translation gives CASSQDPLAGARQYF.

The chain is built from TRBV6-5 and TRBJ1-4; 7 nucleotides align to TRBD1. Per the germline V gene, CDR1 is MNHEY and CDR2 is SVGAGI. The CDR3 extends over 16 amino acids. V trimming: 0 bases; J trimming: 7 bases; junction bases outside the gene matches: 8. The DNA for the CDR3 is TGTGCCAGCAGTTACTCCGGGGGACAGTCGGGTGAAAAACTGTTTTTT. Its protein is CASSYSGGQSGEKLFF.

For the CDR3, the DNA is TGCAGTGCTGTTATGGGTGATGGCTACACCTTC. Its protein is CSAVMGDGYTF. This chain connects TRBV20-1 to TRBJ1-2; D is uncertain. This CDR3 is built from 11 residues. Trimming pared 5 bases from V and 6 bases from J, leaving 10 bases between. Germline assignment: CDR1 DFQATT and CDR2 SNEGSKA (reference sequence).

The chain is built from TRBV4-1 and TRBJ2-5; D could derive from TRBD1 or TRBD2 (5 bases each). The J call may be in error: the DNA end matches TRBJ2-1 better. Germline V gene data show CDR1 as MGHRA and CDR2 as YSYEKL. The CDR3 sequence is 17 residues long. The DNA for the CDR3 is TGCGCCAGCAGCCCGGAAACAGCTTCCTCGGGACCCAATGAGCAGTTCTTC. This translates into CASSPETASSGPNEQFF.

The genes are TRBV7-6 and TRBJ2-7, with unresolved D. The J call may be faulty, since TRBJ2-5 better matches the DNA end. The CDR3 consists of 13 residues. The germline CDR1 and CDR2 sequences are SGHVS and FNYEAQ. CDR3 sequence (DNA): TGTGCCAGCAGCTTAGACACTCCAGAGACCCAGTACTTC. Translated, it gives CASSLDTPETQYF.

This clonotype was picked up a small number of times. The chain's CDR3 is CSARVARLAGGQETQYF. The CDR3, as DNA: TGCAGTGCTAGAGTGGCCAGACTAGCGGGGGGGCAAGAGACCCAGTACTTC. V usage is TRBV20-1 and J usage is TRBJ2-5; TRBD2 matches 14 bases. Per the germline V gene, CDR1 is DFQATT and CDR2 is SNEGSKA (reference sequence). The J segment lost 2 bases and the V segment lost 1 base, leaving 6 bases of the junction unmatched. The CDR3 is made up of 17 amino acids.

Concerning this clonotype itself: One junction end disagrees with the germline gene, perhaps due to a read error. V usage is TRBV20-1 and J usage is TRBJ2-1; TRBD2 aligns across 12 bases. This CDR3 has 16 amino acids. Germline V gene sequence: CDR1 DFQATT, CDR2 SNEGSKA (reference sequence). CDR3 sequence: CSATKLAGGLSHERFF. The CDR3 DNA is TGCAGTGCCACAAAACTAGCGGGAGGACTGAGTCATGAGCGGTTCTTC.

The V gene is TRBV24-1, the J gene TRBJ1-6; D ambiguous. The germline V gene encodes CDR1 KGHDR and CDR2 SFDVKD. V gave up 1 base and J gave up 3 bases, with 9 bases separating them. There are 16 residues in the CDR3. CDR3 DNA: TGTGCCACCAGTGATTTCCCAGGAGACTATAATTCACCCCTCCACTTT. It encodes CATSDFPGDYNSPLHF.

The genes are TRBV28 and TRBJ1-4, with D unresolved. The ends were cut back, 9 bases at V and 8 bases at J, with 19 bases in the middle. The germline CDR1 and CDR2 sequences are MDHEN and SYDVKM. CDR3 length equals 14 residues. DNA for the CDR3: TGTGCCAGTCATGGGAAAGGGTTGGGGGAAAAACTGTTTTTT. Translation gives CASHGKGLGEKLFF.

The chain is built from TRBV3-1 and TRBJ2-4; TRBD1 agrees at 8 bases. Trimming at V came to 2 bases and at J to 6 bases, leaving 6 bases not matched to a gene. The CDR3 sequence is 15 residues long. In germline, CDR1 is LGHDT, CDR2 YNNKEL (reference sequence). CDR3 bases: TGTGCCAGCAGCCAAAACGGGCAGGGGGCAAACATTCAGTACTTC. This gives the protein CASSQNGQGANIQYF.

In this sample, this clonotype turned up once. The chain is built from TRBV6-1 and TRBJ2-7; weak D call: TRBD1 (5 bases). Trimming removed 0 bases at V and 7 bases at J, with 16 bases between. The CDR3 covers 15 residues. Per germline, CDR1 MNHNS and CDR2 SASEGT. In DNA form, the CDR3 reads TGTGCCAGCAGTGAAGCCCCAGGGTTGGCACGGGAGCAGTACTTC. This translates into CASSEAPGLAREQYF.

The J gene is TRBJ2-3, the V gene TRBV7-9; tentatively, D is TRBD2 (5 bases). The ends were cut back, 5 bases at V and 2 bases at J, with 14 bases in the middle. The germline V gene encodes CDR1 SEHNR and CDR2 FQNEAQ (reference sequence). This CDR3 contains 15 residues. CDR3 protein: CASSPPLGPTDTQYF. DNA of the CDR3: TGTGCCAGCAGCCCCCCACTAGGCCCCACAGATACGCAGTATTTT.

This chain links TRBV7-9 with TRBJ2-5; 10 positions agree with TRBD2. Germline lookup yields CDR1 SEHNR and CDR2 FQNEAQ (reference sequence). Germline trimming cut 4 bases from V and 5 bases from J; bases unmatched to any gene: 4. This CDR3 comprises 14 residues. The CDR3 reads CASSWSSGGETQYF. Written as DNA, the CDR3 is TGTGCCAGCAGCTGGTCTAGCGGGGGTGAGACCCAGTACTTC.

The CDR3 reads CASSLGGAGVPYEQYF. CDR3 in DNA: TGTGCCAGCAGTTTAGGGGGGGCGGGAGTTCCTTACGAGCAGTACTTC. The V call is TRBV12-3 or TRBV12-4, the J call TRBJ2-7, with a tentative D call TRBD2 (7 bases). CDR3 size: 16 residues. The V gene lost 1 base and the J gene lost 4 bases, with 17 bases spanning the gap.

This clonotype was seen once. The CDR3 region has the DNA TGCGCCAGCAAAGCTAGCGGGCGGCCGGAAGAGACCCAGTACTTC. Its protein is CASKASGRPEETQYF. The chain has TRBV5-1 and TRBJ2-5; 8 bases are shared with TRBD2. This CDR3 spans 15 amino acids. V lost 6 bases and J lost 3; bases outside the gene matches: 10. Germline V gene sequence: CDR1 SGHRS, CDR2 YFSETQ.

This clonotype appeared once. The chain couples TRBV2 to TRBJ2-3; D is perhaps TRBD1 (5 bases). This CDR3 region has 16 residues. The V end was cut by 2 bases, the J end by 3 bases, with 15 bases between. Germline CDR1 SNHLY, CDR2 FYNNEI. The CDR3 sequence is CASSERAGSRTDTQYF. The CDR3 DNA follows: TGTGCCAGCAGTGAACGGGCAGGGTCAAGGACAGATACGCAGTATTTT.

The CDR3, as DNA: TGCGCCAGCAGCTTAATAGCGGGGGACATCACCGGGGAGCTGTTTTTT. Amino acid sequence: CASSLIAGDITGELFF. The chain couples TRBV5-1 to TRBJ2-2; 9 bases line up with TRBD2. CDR3 length equals 16 residues. Germline CDR1 reads SGHRS; CDR2 reads YFSETQ. Trimming at V came to 2 bases and at J to 4 bases, leaving 6 bases not matched to a gene.

This clonotype appeared a few times. The chain employs TRBV7-2 and TRBJ2-3; 11 positions match TRBD2. Germline values: CDR1 SGHTA, CDR2 FQGNSA. Trimming removed 1 base from V and 2 bases from J; junction bases left unmatched: 5. CDR3 length: 17 residues. CDR3 bases: TGTGCCAGCAGCTTAGTCTCTAGCGGGAGGTTCACAGATACGCAGTATTTT. It codes for CASSLVSSGRFTDTQYF.

The sample holds a few counts of this clonotype. The chain carries TRBV5-1 and TRBJ2-2; D is possibly TRBD1 (6 bases). Per germline, CDR1 SGHRS and CDR2 YFSETQ. V dropped 3 bases and J dropped 5 bases, with 11 bases sitting between them. The CDR3 loop spans 14 amino acids. In DNA, the CDR3 is TGCGCCAGCAGCTCTGGGGGCAGGACCGGGGAGCTGTTTTTT. Translating gives CASSSGGRTGELFF.

The rearrangement joins TRBV12-3 or TRBV12-4 to TRBJ2-3; possibly TRBD2 for D (5 bases). Deletions cut 3 bases from V and 3 bases from J, with 13 bases between. CDR3 length: 15 residues. The CDR3 DNA reads as TGTGCCAGCAGTTTTACCGGGGAAGGTACAGATACGCAGTATTTT. It specifies CASSFTGEGTDTQYF.